One and the same sample provided the 20 T cell receptor beta chains below, sequenced in a study of blood T cells in healthy people across ages. The second PCR ran roughly 6 to 11 cycles with a sample-barcoded 5' primer and J-beta primers. Via MiXCR, TCRdb re-called the 5' RACE reads, giving one row per CDR3 protein. The sample carries roughly 830,000 distinct CDR3 sequences, about 62% recorded once. Sample: blood. The source of these receptors is a man aged 25-45 years in good health.

The chain has TRBV5-1 and TRBJ2-3; a weak D match, TRBD1 (6 bases). This CDR3 has 15 amino acids. Trimming pared 1 base from V and 2 bases from J, leaving 11 bases between. Germline V gives CDR1 SGHRS, CDR2 YFSETQ. The CDR3 coding sequence is TGCGCCAGCAGCTTGTCGGGACACCCCACAGATACGCAGTATTTT. Its protein is CASSLSGHPTDTQYF.

The CDR3 DNA reads as TGTGCCAGCAGCCTGCCGGGACAGGTGGTCACAGATACGCAGTATTTT. It specifies CASSLPGQVVTDTQYF. The chain links TRBV13 to TRBJ2-3; TRBD1 matches 8 bases. The CDR3 has 16 amino acids. Per germline, CDR1 PRHDT and CDR2 FYEKMQ (reference sequence). J gave up 2 bases and V 5 bases, and 9 bases lay outside the gene matches.

In its sample, this clonotype was seen once. A read error may account for a junction end that differs from germline. This sequence joins TRBV5-1 and TRBJ1-2; D perhaps matches TRBD1 (6 bases). Germline CDR1 reads SGHRS; CDR2 reads YFSETQ. The CDR3 runs to 14 residues. In DNA, the CDR3 is TGCGCCAGCAGCAACAGGGCTTCTAACTATGGTTACACCTTC. It is translated as CASSNRASNYGYTF.

The gene calls are TRBV4-3 and TRBJ1-6; tentative D call: TRBD1 (5 bases). This CDR3 region has 16 residues. Trimming pared 0 bases from V and 7 bases from J, leaving 13 bases between. The germline V gene has CDR1 LGHNA and CDR2 YSLEER. This CDR3 is CASSQERAGTNSPLHF. CDR3 DNA sequence: TGCGCCAGCAGCCAAGAAAGGGCAGGGACGAATTCACCCCTCCACTTT.

The gene calls are TRBV4-3 and TRBJ2-2, with D possibly TRBD1 on 5 matching bases. The CDR3 is made up of 16 amino acids. CDR1 and CDR2 (germline): LGHNA, YSLEER. With 4 bases removed from V and 0 bases from J, the gap between germline ends came to 12 bases. CDR3 nucleotide sequence: TGCGCCAGCAGCCCGCTCACAGGCACGAACACCGGGGAGCTGTTTTTT. Translating it yields CASSPLTGTNTGELFF.

The table lists this clonotype with a count of one. The J gene is TRBJ2-3, the V gene TRBV11-2; D not certain. Between the trimmed V and J ends, which lost 1 base and 1 base, there was a span of 9 bases. Looked up from germline, CDR1 is SGHAT and CDR2 is FQNNGV. The CDR3 covers 15 residues. CDR3 in amino acids: CASSLGQVGTDTQYF. The CDR3 coding sequence is TGTGCCAGCAGCTTAGGCCAGGTCGGCACAGATACGCAGTATTTT. The whole variable domain, filled in from reference TRBV11-2 and TRBJ2-3, reads EAGVAQSPRYKIIEKRQSVAFWCNPISGHATLYWYQQILGQGPKLLIQFQNNGVVDDSQLPKDRFSAERLKGVDSTLKIQPAKLEDSAVYLCASSLGQVGTDTQYFGPGTRLTVL.

This clonotype was detected a few times. The chain uses TRBV30 and TRBJ2-6; D possibly matches TRBD1 or TRBD2 (5 bases each). Germline CDR1 and CDR2: GTSNPN and SVGIG (reference sequence). CDR3 size: 13 residues. The DNA of the CDR3 is TGTGCTTCGGGACCCTCTGGGGCCAACGTCCTGACTTTC. Residues: CASGPSGANVLTF.

The chain has TRBV4-2 and TRBJ1-2; no clear D gene. The V and J ends lost 0 bases and 7 bases respectively, with 18 bases between them. The CDR3 totals 16 residues. In germline, CDR1 is LGHNA, CDR2 YNFKEQ. This CDR3 reads CASSQELARSYCGYTF. In DNA form, the CDR3 reads TGTGCCAGCAGCCAAGAATTGGCCAGGTCTTACTGTGGCTACACCTTC.

This clonotype came up a few times. The J gene is TRBJ2-5, the V gene TRBV7-8; tentative D call: TRBD2 (6 bases). Trimming cost V 2 bases and J 4 bases, with 20 bases left between them. Germline assignment: CDR1 SGHVS and CDR2 FQNEAQ. The CDR3 is made up of 17 amino acids. CDR3 in amino acids: CASSLWGSGDSGETQYF. The CDR3 DNA reads as TGTGCCAGCAGCTTATGGGGTAGCGGCGACTCGGGAGAGACCCAGTACTTC.

The V and J genes are TRBV20-1 and TRBJ2-4; 10 positions agree with TRBD2. With the DNA end fitting TRBJ2-7 better, the J assignment may be wrong. The germline V gene encodes CDR1 DFQATT and CDR2 SNEGSKA (reference sequence). The CDR3 covers 15 residues. The CDR3 DNA reads as TGCAGTGCTAGAAAATTAGCGGGGGGACCCTACGAGCAGTACTTC. It is translated as CSARKLAGGPYEQYF.

The CDR3 region has the DNA TGTGCCAGCAGCTCTGGCCGTTTCTACGAGCAGTACTTC. It specifies CASSSGRFYEQYF. V is TRBV14 and J is TRBJ2-7, with unresolved D. Trimming shortened V by 5 bases and J by 3 bases, and 11 bases separated the two germline ends. This CDR3 spans 13 amino acids. Germline loops: CDR1 SGHDN, CDR2 FVKESK.

The rearrangement uses TRBV6-6 and TRBJ2-4; unclear D gene. The DNA end favors TRBJ2-5, so the J call may be wrong. From germline, CDR1 is MNHNY and CDR2 SVGAGI (reference sequence). This CDR3 has 11 amino acids. CDR3: CASTMGETQYF. DNA for the CDR3: TGTGCCAGCACCATGGGGGAGACCCAGTACTTC.

There are a few counts of this clonotype. The chain combines TRBV7-2 with TRBJ2-5; maybe TRBD1 (6 bases). V was pared by 5 bases and J by 5 bases, with 24 bases between. This CDR3 spans 17 amino acids. Germline loops: CDR1 SGHTA, CDR2 FQGNSA. The CDR3 DNA follows: TGTGCCAGCAGCATCGCCCCGGACAACGTCAGGGGTGAGACCCAGTACTTC. Amino acid sequence: CASSIAPDNVRGETQYF.

J is TRBJ1-5 and V is TRBV20-1, with 8 bases matching TRBD1. CDR3 length: 15 amino acids. Trimming took 6 bases from V and 5 from J; bases not matched to a gene: 12. CDR1 is DFQATT and CDR2 is SNEGSKA in the germline V gene (reference sequence). The CDR3 bases are TGCAGTGCAAAACACCCGGGACAGGACCATCAGCCCCAGCATTTT. It encodes CSAKHPGQDHQPQHF.

This clonotype was detected only a few times. V is TRBV5-5 and J is TRBJ1-4, with a weak D call TRBD1 (5 bases). The CDR3 has 15 amino acids. Deletions cut 0 bases from V and 5 bases from J, with 11 bases between. Germline CDR1 reads SGHKS; CDR2 reads YYEKEE (reference sequence). This CDR3 is CASSLGGTRNEKLFF. The CDR3 bases are TGTGCCAGCAGCTTGGGAGGGACCCGAAATGAAAAACTGTTTTTT.

This clonotype has only one observation. The chain carries TRBV6-1 and TRBJ2-7; TRBD2 aligns across 13 bases. The DNA end is a closer match to TRBJ2-5, so the J assignment may be wrong. Germline CDR1 and CDR2: MNHNS and SASEGT. The CDR3 contains 16 residues. CDR3 in DNA: TGTGCCAGCAGTGGGACTAGCGGGGGCTCGCGGGAGACCCAGTACTTC. It is translated as CASSGTSGGSRETQYF.

This chain uses TRBV27 with TRBJ2-2, with TRBD2 matching 7 bases. This CDR3 is 15 amino acids long. The J segment lost 7 bases and the V segment lost 6 bases, leaving 11 bases of the junction unmatched. CDR1 and CDR2 (germline): MNHEY, SMNVEV (reference sequence). The CDR3 is CASRPPFGDYGELFF. CDR3 DNA sequence: TGTGCCAGCAGACCACCCTTCGGGGACTACGGGGAGCTGTTTTTT.

The chain carries TRBV10-3 and TRBJ1-1; D unclear. The CDR3 is made up of 11 amino acids. Germline V CDR1 and CDR2: ENHRY, SYGVKD. The CDR3 region is CATEEGTEAFF. DNA for the CDR3: TGTGCTACGGAGGAGGGCACTGAAGCTTTCTTT.

The gene calls are TRBV7-2 and TRBJ1-4, with D uncertain. Trimming pared 1 base from V and 5 bases from J, leaving 11 bases between. There are 15 residues in the CDR3. The germline V gene encodes CDR1 SGHTA and CDR2 FQGNSA. The CDR3 nucleotides are TGTGCCAGCAGCTTAGTTTCGGAGTCCAATGAAAAACTGTTTTTT. This sequence encodes CASSLVSESNEKLFF.

The J gene is TRBJ2-3, the V gene TRBV12-3 or TRBV12-4; 12 nucleotides line up with TRBD2. V lost 6 bases and J lost 2; bases outside the gene matches: 6. This CDR3 spans 16 amino acids. The CDR3 loop is CASRRLAGEITDTQYF. For the CDR3, the DNA is TGTGCCAGCAGACGACTAGCGGGGGAAATCACAGATACGCAGTATTTT.